This TCR beta chain was retrieved from a study of T cells expressing NK-cell markers. Note on this clonotype: The antigen is unknown.

The germline CDR1 and CDR2 sequences are SGHRS and YFSETQ. This CDR3 spans 13 amino acids. Study-level results: Among CD8+ T cells from more than five donors, dominant NKG2C+ clonotypes accounted for roughly 1.0-7.0%.

TCRdb reworked the 5' RACE reads into one entry per CDR3 protein, no DNA. The listing contains roughly 160,000 distinct CDR3 sequences. The clonotype comes from a woman aged 18 to 69 in good health. Sequenced: blood T cells: a sorted CD56 or NKG2C T cell subset, CD4+ or CD8+ T cells, or bulk PBMC T cells (not recorded which). The V call is TRBV5-1, the J call TRBJ2-7; TCRdb indicates TRBD1, and absent DNA this call remains unverified. The CDR3 here is CASRAPATYEQYF.